This T cell receptor beta chain was sequenced during a study of blood T cells in healthy people across ages. Next came a second PCR, run for about 7 to 11 cycles, which used a sample-barcoded 5' primer along with a J-beta primer mix. A template-switch adaptor containing 12 random nucleotides labeled each cDNA molecule. TCRdb itself ran the 5' RACE reads through MiXCR, one entry per CDR3 protein. The sample has just under 750,000 distinct CDR3 sequences; 22% are singletons. Study-wide findings and caveats: The diversity estimates, figures obtained from one million T cells, were considered underestimates. While age rose, TCR beta diversity per million T cells dropped in a roughly linear way.

A remark on this clonotype: Its antigen is unknown.

Trimming removed 1 base from V and 5 bases from J; junction bases left unmatched: 5. This CDR3 is 15 amino acids long. Peripheral blood was drawn, around 9.5 milliliters per donor. V and J are TRBV12-3 or TRBV12-4 and TRBJ1-3; 7 bases match TRBD1. The receptor was derived from a man aged 65 to 85 in good health. Sequencing input: blood. Here the CDR3 DNA reads TGTGCCAGCAGTTTAGGGGACAGTATTAGAAACACCATATATTTT. Its translation is CASSLGDSIRNTIYF.